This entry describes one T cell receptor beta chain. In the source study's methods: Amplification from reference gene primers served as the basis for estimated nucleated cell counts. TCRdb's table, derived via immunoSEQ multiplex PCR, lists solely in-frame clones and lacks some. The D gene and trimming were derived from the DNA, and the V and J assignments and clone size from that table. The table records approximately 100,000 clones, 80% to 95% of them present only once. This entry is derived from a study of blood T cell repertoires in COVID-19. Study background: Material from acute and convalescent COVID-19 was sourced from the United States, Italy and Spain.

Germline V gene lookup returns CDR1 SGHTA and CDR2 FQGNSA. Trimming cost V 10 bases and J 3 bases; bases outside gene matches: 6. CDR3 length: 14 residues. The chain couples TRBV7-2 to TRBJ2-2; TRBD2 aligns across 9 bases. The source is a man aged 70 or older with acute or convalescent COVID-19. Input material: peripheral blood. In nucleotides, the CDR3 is TGTGCCACCAGACTAGCGGAATACACCGGGGAGCTGTTTTTT. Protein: CATRLAEYTGELFF.